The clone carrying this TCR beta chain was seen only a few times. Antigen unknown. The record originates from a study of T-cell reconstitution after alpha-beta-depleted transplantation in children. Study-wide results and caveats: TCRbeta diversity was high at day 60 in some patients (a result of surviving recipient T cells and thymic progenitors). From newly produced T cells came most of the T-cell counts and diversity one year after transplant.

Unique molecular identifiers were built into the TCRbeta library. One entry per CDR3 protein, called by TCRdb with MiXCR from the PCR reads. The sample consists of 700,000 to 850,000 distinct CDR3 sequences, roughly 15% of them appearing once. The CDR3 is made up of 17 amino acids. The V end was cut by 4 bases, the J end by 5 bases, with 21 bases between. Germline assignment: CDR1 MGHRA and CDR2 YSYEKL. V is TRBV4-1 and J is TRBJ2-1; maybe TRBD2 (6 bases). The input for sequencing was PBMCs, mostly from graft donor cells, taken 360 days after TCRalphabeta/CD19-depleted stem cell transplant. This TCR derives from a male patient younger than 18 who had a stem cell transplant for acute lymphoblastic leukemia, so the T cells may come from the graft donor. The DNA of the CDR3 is TGCGCCAGCAGCCCAAAGTTCGCGGGATCGCCAAACAATGAGCAGTTCTTC. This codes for CASSPKFAGSPNNEQFF.